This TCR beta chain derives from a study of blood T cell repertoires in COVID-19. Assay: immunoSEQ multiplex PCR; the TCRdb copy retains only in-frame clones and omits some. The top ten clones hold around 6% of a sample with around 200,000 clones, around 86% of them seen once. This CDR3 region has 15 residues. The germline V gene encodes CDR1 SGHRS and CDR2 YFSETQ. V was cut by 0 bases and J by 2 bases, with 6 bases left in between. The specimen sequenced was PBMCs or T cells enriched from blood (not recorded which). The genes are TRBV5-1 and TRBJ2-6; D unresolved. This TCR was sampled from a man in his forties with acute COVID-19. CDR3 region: CASSLVRAGANVLTF. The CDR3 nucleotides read TGCGCCAGCAGCTTGGTACGCGCTGGGGCCAACGTCCTGACTTTC.